This T cell receptor (beta chain) comes out of a study of blood T cell repertoires in COVID-19. Study context: COVID-19 samples from acute and convalescent phases originated in the United States, Italy and Spain.

This clone occurred a few times. The sample has other DNA sequences that encode this CDR3 too. The CDR3 runs to 16 residues. Germline-derived CDR1 and CDR2 are LNHDA and SQIVND (reference sequence). V lost 1 base to trimming and J lost 2 bases; unmatched junction nucleotides: 3. As processed by the authors: Amplification of reference gene primers provided the estimated nucleated cell counts. The protocol was immunoSEQ multiplex PCR, while the TCRdb copy is restricted to in-frame clones and leaves out a portion. That table furnishes V, J and clone size, whereas the DNA furnished D and trimming. The sample lists about 150,000 clones, approximately 86% occurring once. Two consecutive negative NP/OP PCR tests, clearance, or resolved symptoms defined Cohort 3 recovery.

The sequenced sample was PBMCs or T cells enriched from blood (not recorded which). The clonotype comes from a woman aged 40 to 49 who had recovered from COVID-19. The rearrangement uses TRBV19 and TRBJ2-2, with TRBD2 matching over 8 bases. CDR3 loop: CASSIALAGNTGELFF. The CDR3 DNA reads TGTGCCAGTAGTATAGCGCTAGCGGGTAACACCGGGGAGCTGTTTTTT.